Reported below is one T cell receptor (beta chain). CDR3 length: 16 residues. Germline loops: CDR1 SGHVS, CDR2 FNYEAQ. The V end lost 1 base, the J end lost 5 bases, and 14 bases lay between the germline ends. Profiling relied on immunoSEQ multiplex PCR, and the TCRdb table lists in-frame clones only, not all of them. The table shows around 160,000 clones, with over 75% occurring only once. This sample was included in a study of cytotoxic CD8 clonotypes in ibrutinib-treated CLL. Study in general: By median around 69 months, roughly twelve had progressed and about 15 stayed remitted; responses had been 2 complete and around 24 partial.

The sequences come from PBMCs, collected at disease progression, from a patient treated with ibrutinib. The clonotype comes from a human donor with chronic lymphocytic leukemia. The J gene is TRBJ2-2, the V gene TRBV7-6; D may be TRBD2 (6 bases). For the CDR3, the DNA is TGTGCCAGCAGCTTAGTTGGCGGGATCCGTACCGGGGAGCTGTTTTTT. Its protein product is CASSLVGGIRTGELFF. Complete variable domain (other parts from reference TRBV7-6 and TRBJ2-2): GAGVSQSPRYKVTKRGQDVALRCDPISGHVSLYWYRQALGQGPEFLTYFNYEAQQDKSGLPNDRFSAERPEGSISTLTIQRTEQRDSAMYRCASSLVGGIRTGELFFGEGSRLTVL.